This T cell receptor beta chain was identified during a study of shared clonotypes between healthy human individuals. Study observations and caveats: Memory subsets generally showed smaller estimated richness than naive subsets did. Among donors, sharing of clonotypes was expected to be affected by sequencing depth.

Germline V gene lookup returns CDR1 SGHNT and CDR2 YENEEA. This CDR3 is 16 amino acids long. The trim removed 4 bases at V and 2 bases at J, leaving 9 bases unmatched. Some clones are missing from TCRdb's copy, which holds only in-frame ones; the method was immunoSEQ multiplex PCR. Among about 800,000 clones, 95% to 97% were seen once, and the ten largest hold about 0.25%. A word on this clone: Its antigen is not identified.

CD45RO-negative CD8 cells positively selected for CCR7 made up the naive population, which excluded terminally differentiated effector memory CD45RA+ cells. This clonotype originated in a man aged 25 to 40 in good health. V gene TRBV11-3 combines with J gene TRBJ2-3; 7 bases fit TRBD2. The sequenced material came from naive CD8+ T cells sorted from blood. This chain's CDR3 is CASSSPLAGDTDTQYF. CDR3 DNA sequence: TGTGCCAGCAGCTCCCCACTTGCGGGAGACACAGATACGCAGTATTTT.